The T cell receptor beta chain described here comes from a study of identical twins. This clonotype showed up many times. Its specificity is unknown. Study results and caveats: Zero-insertion results could be subject to partial confounding by invariant MAIT and iNKT cells.

V was clipped by 3 bases and J by 9 bases, with 15 bases between them. The germline V gene encodes CDR1 GTSNPN and CDR2 SVGIG (reference sequence). This CDR3 comprises 12 residues. TCRdb ran MiXCR on the 5' RACE reads and lists one entry per CDR3 protein. This sample has 200,000 to 250,000 distinct CDR3 sequences, with roughly 12% found just once. In addition, the sample was reused for a study of yellow fever vaccine responses in identical twins.

The genes are TRBV30 and TRBJ2-7; TRBD1 might be the D (6 bases). This TCR was recovered from a young woman in good health. Material for sequencing was memory (CD45RO+) T cells sorted from blood. The CDR3 spells CAWRTGKGVQYF. CDR3 nucleotides: TGTGCCTGGAGAACAGGGAAGGGCGTGCAGTACTTC.